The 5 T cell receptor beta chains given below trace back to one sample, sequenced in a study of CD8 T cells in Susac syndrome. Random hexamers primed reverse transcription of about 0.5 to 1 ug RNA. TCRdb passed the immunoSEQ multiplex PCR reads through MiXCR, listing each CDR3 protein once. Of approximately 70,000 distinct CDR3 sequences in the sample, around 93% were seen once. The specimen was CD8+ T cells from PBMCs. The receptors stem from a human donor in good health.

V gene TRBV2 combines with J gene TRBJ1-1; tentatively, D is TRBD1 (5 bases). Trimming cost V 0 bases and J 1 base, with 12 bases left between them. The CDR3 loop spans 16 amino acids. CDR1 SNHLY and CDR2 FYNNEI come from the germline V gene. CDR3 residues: CASSEAAGAGNTEAFF. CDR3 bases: TGTGCCAGCAGTGAAGCTGCCGGGGCAGGGAACACTGAAGCTTTCTTT. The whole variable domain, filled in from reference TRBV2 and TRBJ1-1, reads EPEVTQTPSHQVTQMGQEVILRCVPISNHLYFYWYRQILGQKVEFLVSFYNNEISEKSEIFDDQFSVERPDGSNFTLKIRSTKLEDSAMYFCASSEAAGAGNTEAFFGQGTRLTVV.

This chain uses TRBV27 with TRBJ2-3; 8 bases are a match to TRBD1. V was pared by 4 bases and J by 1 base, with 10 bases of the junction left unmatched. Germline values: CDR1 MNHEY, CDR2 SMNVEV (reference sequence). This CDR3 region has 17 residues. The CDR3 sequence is CASSSPWTTGGTDTQYF. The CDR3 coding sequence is TGTGCCAGCAGTTCCCCTTGGACGACAGGGGGCACAGATACGCAGTATTTT.

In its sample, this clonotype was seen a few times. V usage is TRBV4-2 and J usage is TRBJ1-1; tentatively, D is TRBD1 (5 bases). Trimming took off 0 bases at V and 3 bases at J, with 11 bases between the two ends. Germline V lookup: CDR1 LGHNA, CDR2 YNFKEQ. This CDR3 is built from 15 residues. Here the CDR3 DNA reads TGTGCCAGCAGCCAAGATGGATCGGGGGACACTGAAGCTTTCTTT. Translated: CASSQDGSGDTEAFF.

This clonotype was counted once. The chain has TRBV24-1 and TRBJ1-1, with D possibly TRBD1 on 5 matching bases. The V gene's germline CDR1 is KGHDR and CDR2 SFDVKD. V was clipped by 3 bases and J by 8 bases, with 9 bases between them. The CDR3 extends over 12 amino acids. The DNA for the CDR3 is TGTGCCACCAGTGATGAGGGGTGGGAAGCTTTCTTT. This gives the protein CATSDEGWEAFF.

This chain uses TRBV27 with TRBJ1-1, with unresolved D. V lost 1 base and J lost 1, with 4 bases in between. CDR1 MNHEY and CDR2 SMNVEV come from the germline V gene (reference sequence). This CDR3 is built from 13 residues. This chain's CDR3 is CASSLLPNTEAFF. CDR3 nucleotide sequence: TGTGCCAGCAGTTTATTGCCGAACACTGAAGCTTTCTTT.